This paragraph reports one T cell receptor (beta chain). Its antigen is unknown. Data came from immunoSEQ multiplex PCR; TCRdb stores just in-frame clones and leaves some out. The sample has roughly 27,000 clones; 75% to 80% are singletons. With the ViraFEST assay, the study expanded antigen-specific CD4+ T cells using viral peptide pools, then sequenced them. A roughly ten-day culture period preceded the isolation of CD4+ T cells. PCR confirmed that the person was infected with SARS-CoV-2 between March and December 2020. IL-2 medium supplanted half the medium on days 3 and 7. The sample originates from a study of vaccination effects on CD4 cells after COVID-19. On the study more broadly: Participants got two doses of BNT162b2 or mRNA-1273 vaccine.

Study-wide points: Long after vaccination, the clones induced by infection and by vaccine shrank markedly in size.

There are 16 residues in the CDR3. CDR1 and CDR2 (germline): KGHSH, LQKENI. V dropped 6 bases and J dropped 0 bases, with 15 bases sitting between them. The clonotype comes from a human donor who had a prior SARS-CoV-2 infection. V is TRBV18 and J is TRBJ1-3; D not certain. Sequencing was performed on CD4+ T cells from PBMCs cultured with HCoV-NL63 spike peptides, taken before COVID-19 vaccination. CDR3 region: CASSLEHGSSGNTIYF. For the CDR3, the DNA is TGTGCCAGCTCTCTAGAGCACGGGAGCTCTGGAAACACCATATATTTT.